This TCR beta chain was captured in a study of early T cells in non-severe SARS-CoV-2 infection. Study at large: Unpaired chains resulted from sequencing bulk RNA of unsorted whole blood.

This clonotype has just a few counts. Its antigen remains unknown. Study results and caveats: A preference for anti-spike CD8 responses marked VDJdb matching, which missed private and CD4 specificities.

The CDR3 totals 13 residues. Trimming removed 6 bases from V and 8 bases from J; junction bases left unmatched: 7. Germline lookup yields CDR1 MNHEY and CDR2 SVGAGI. Via MiXCR, TCRdb re-called the 5' RACE reads, giving one row per CDR3 protein. This table holds roughly 58,000 distinct CDR3 sequences, 6.2% found once. The chain carries TRBV6-5 and TRBJ1-2; 9 bases are shared with TRBD1. Material for sequencing was whole blood. This clonotype was obtained from an adult who was a healthcare worker with PCR-confirmed SARS-CoV-2 infection or an uninfected control (not recorded which). Here the CDR3 reads CASSRDRDGGYTF. The CDR3 nucleotides read TGTGCCAGCAGCCGGGACAGGGATGGCGGCTACACCTTC.